The 10 T cell receptor beta chains below were found in one sample sequenced in a study of CD8 T cells in ankylosing spondylitis. Using its own MiXCR run on the 5' RACE reads, TCRdb lists one record per CDR3 protein. This table has 150,000 to 250,000 distinct CDR3 sequences, around 13% appearing once. The sequenced sample was blood, either unsorted or a sorted T cell fraction (not recorded which). Receptors originate from a male donor with ankylosing spondylitis or in good health (not recorded which).

This clonotype was seen only a few times. The rearrangement uses TRBV5-1 and TRBJ1-1; 11 bases fit TRBD1. V dropped 2 bases and J dropped 1; count of bases not matched to a gene: 1. CDR1 is SGHRS and CDR2 is YFSETQ in the germline V gene. CDR3 size: 15 residues. CDR3: CASSFGQGANTEAFF. The CDR3 DNA sequence: TGCGCCAGCAGCTTTGGACAGGGGGCGAACACTGAAGCTTTCTTT.

This clonotype was counted at least ten times. V and J are TRBV19 and TRBJ1-5, with D hard to call. Trimming removed 6 bases at V and 6 bases at J, with 12 bases between. CDR1 and CDR2 (germline): LNHDA, SQIVND (reference sequence). The CDR3 has 13 amino acids. CDR3: CASRLEGGQPQHF. CDR3 coding DNA: TGTGCCAGTAGGCTAGAGGGTGGTCAGCCCCAGCATTTT.

This clonotype qualifies as medium-sized. The V and J genes are TRBV4-1 and TRBJ2-3; perhaps TRBD1 as D (5 bases). The CDR3 loop spans 14 amino acids. Trimming took off 1 base at V and 6 bases at J, with 11 bases between the two ends. Germline CDR1 and CDR2: MGHRA and YSYEKL. The CDR3 bases are TGCGCCAGCAGCCAAGGGCCAGGGTCGGATACGCAGTATTTT. It yields the protein CASSQGPGSDTQYF.

The chain combines TRBV11-2 with TRBJ2-3; 11 bases agree with TRBD2. The CDR3 is made up of 16 amino acids. The V and J ends lost 6 bases and 5 bases, in that order; junction bases with no gene match: 10. Per the germline V gene, CDR1 is SGHAT and CDR2 is FQNNGV. CDR3 residues: CASRPLAGGRIDTQYF. CDR3 sequence (DNA): TGTGCCAGCAGGCCGTTAGCGGGGGGGCGTATAGATACGCAGTATTTT.

This clonotype was counted a few times. The V gene is TRBV27, the J gene TRBJ2-1; D unresolved. From germline, CDR1 is MNHEY and CDR2 SMNVEV (reference sequence). V was cut by 4 bases and J by 2 bases, with 15 bases left in between. The CDR3 sequence is 16 residues long. The CDR3 DNA sequence: TGTGCCAGCAGTTCCGATGACATCCCCGCCTACAATGAGCAGTTCTTC. Its translation is CASSSDDIPAYNEQFF.

The chain combines TRBV25-1 with TRBJ2-5, with D tentatively TRBD1 (6 bases). Germline V gene sequence: CDR1 MGHDK, CDR2 SYGVNS. This CDR3 comprises 13 residues. Trimming took 10 bases from V and 3 from J, leaving 15 bases between them. CDR3 amino acids: CATEQGFEETQYF. Here the CDR3 DNA reads TGTGCCACCGAACAGGGTTTCGAAGAGACCCAGTACTTC. Together with reference TRBV25-1 and TRBJ2-5, the CDR3 gives the full variable domain: EADIYQTPRYLVIGTGKKITLECSQTMGHDKMYWYQQDPGMELHLIHYSYGVNSTEKGDLSSESTVSRIRTEHFPLTLESARPSHTSQYLCATEQGFEETQYFGPGTRLLVL.

This clonotype showed up just a few times. V usage is TRBV4-1 and J usage is TRBJ2-3; 7 bases match TRBD2. The CDR3 spans 15 residues. CDR1 is MGHRA and CDR2 is YSYEKL in the germline V gene. J lost 1 base, V lost 8 bases, and 9 bases had no gene match. The CDR3 sequence: CASSPVGGGTDTQYF. In DNA, the CDR3 is TGCGCCAGCTCCCCGGTGGGGGGGGGCACAGATACGCAGTATTTT.

The chain couples TRBV3-1 to TRBJ2-3; the match to TRBD2 covers 10 bases. V lost 6 bases and J lost 2; bases outside the gene matches: 17. This CDR3 comprises 19 residues. Germline-derived CDR1 and CDR2 are LGHDT and YNNKEL (reference sequence). The CDR3 region is CASSPLLRLAGDPTDTQYF. CDR3 bases: TGTGCCAGCAGTCCCCTTTTAAGGCTAGCGGGAGACCCCACAGATACGCAGTATTTT.

The chain links TRBV4-1 to TRBJ2-2; 7 bases match TRBD2. Unmatched junction bases numbered 7, after V lost 2 bases and J lost 1 base. Germline values: CDR1 MGHRA, CDR2 YSYEKL. CDR3 length equals 17 residues. In DNA form, the CDR3 reads TGCGCCAGCAGCCAAAATCCGGGCGGGGGGAACACCGGGGAGCTGTTTTTT. Its protein is CASSQNPGGGNTGELFF.

In this sample, this clonotype turned up a few times. In DNA form, the CDR3 reads TGTGCCAGCAGCTTAGGATTTTTGAGGGGTATCTACAATGAGCAGTTCTTC. Translating gives CASSLGFLRGIYNEQFF. The V call is TRBV7-2, the J call TRBJ2-1; D possibly uses TRBD1 or TRBD2 (5 bases each). Trimming took 1 base from V and 3 from J, leaving 16 bases between them. Germline values: CDR1 SGHTA, CDR2 FQGNSA. The CDR3 is 17 residues long.